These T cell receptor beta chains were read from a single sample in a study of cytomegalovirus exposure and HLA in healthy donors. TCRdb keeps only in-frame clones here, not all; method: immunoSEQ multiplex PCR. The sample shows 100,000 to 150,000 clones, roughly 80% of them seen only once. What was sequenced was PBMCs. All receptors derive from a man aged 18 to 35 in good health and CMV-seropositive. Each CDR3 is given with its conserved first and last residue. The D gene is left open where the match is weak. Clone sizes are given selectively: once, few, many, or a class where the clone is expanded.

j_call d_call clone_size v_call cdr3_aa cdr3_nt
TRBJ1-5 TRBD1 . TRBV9 CASSVAPTGNQPQHF TGTGCCAGCAGCGTAGCCCCGACAGGGAATCAGCCCCAGCATTTT
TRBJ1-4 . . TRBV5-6 CASSRHDKEKLFF TGTGCCAGCAGCCGACATGACAAGGAAAAACTGTTTTTT
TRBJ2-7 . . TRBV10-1 CASSMGSEQYF TGCGCCAGCAGTATGGGGAGCGAGCAGTACTTC
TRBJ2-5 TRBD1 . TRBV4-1 CASSPSETGRETQYF TGCGCCAGCAGCCCAAGTGAGACAGGGAGAGAGACCCAGTACTTC
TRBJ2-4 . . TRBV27 CASSGVWSKNIQYF TGTGCCAGCTCAGGGGTGTGGAGCAAAAACATTCAGTACTTC
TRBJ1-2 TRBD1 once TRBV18 CASSPLGTGGTSNYGYTF TGTGCCAGCTCACCATTGGGGACAGGGGGAACCTCTAACTATGGCTACACCTTC
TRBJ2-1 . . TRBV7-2 CASKDRRQDNEQFF TGTGCCAGCAAAGACAGGAGACAAGACAATGAGCAGTTCTTC
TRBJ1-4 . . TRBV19 CASSISGPRAGEKLFF TGTGCCAGTAGTATTTCTGGGCCACGAGCGGGAGAAAAACTGTTTTTT
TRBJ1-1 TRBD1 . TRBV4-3 CASSQKGQLPEAFF TGCGCCAGCAGCCAAAAGGGACAGCTTCCTGAAGCTTTCTTT
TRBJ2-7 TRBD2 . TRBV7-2 CASSLPRLAGPSYEQYF TGTGCCAGCAGCTTACCCCGACTAGCGGGCCCTTCCTACGAGCAGTACTTC
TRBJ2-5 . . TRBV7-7 CASSPTGETQYF TGTGCCAGCAGCCCCACGGGGGAGACCCAGTACTTC
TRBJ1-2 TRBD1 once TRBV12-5 CASGTGGGYTF TGTGCTAGTGGGACAGGGGGTGGCTACACCTTC